The entry that follows covers one T cell receptor beta chain sequence. Its antigen is undetermined. At the deep level, the assay was run. In the study's own analysis: ImmunoSEQ junction-only sequences lacked quality scores, so their filtering differed. Assay: immunoSEQ multiplex PCR; the TCRdb copy retains only in-frame clones and omits some. The DNA gave D and trimming, while V, J and clone size come from that table. The sample lists about 1.1 million clones; approximately 75% were seen once. This sample stems from a study of shared clonotypes between healthy human individuals. Study observations and caveats: Rarefaction showed sorted-subset sequencing was incomplete despite large depth.

The CDR3 length is 17 residues. CDR1 and CDR2 (germline): SGHRS, YFSETQ. V shed 2 bases, J shed 6 bases, and the junction held 11 bases outside the gene matches. The receptor was derived from a man between 18 and 35 years old in good health. Some clones in this sample may be carry-over from other donors' samples. V and J are TRBV5-1 and TRBJ2-7; TRBD2 agrees at 13 bases. Sequenced material: memory CD4+ T cells from PBMCs. Subset noted: CD45RA-negative fraction. In nucleotides, the CDR3 is TGCGCCAGCAGCTTTCTCGGACTAGCGGGAGTTGGTCTCGAGCAGTACTTC. As protein: CASSFLGLAGVGLEQYF. The full variable domain, completed using reference TRBV5-1 and TRBJ2-7, is KAGVTQTPRYLIKTRGQQVTLSCSPISGHRSVSWYQQTPGQGLQFLFEYFSETQRNKGNFPGRFSGRQFSNSRSEMNVSTLELGDSALYLCASSFLGLAGVGLEQYFGPGTRLTVT.